Listed below are T cell receptor beta chains from one sample, sequenced in a study of OX40 agonist ivuxolimab in advanced cancers. Data came from immunoSEQ multiplex PCR; TCRdb stores just in-frame clones and leaves some out. The repertoire includes around 66,000 clones, approximately 83% of them detected once, and roughly 4.5% sits in the top ten. Sample: CD4+ or CD8+ T cells sorted from blood, taken in a trial of the OX40 agonist ivuxolimab. The receptors originated from an adult with an advanced solid tumor such as melanoma, head and neck, liver or kidney cancer. Both conserved end residues are part of each CDR3. The order of the fields is clone size, D gene, J gene, V gene, CDR3 DNA, CDR3 protein. The D gene is left open where the match is weak. Rows give clone size only sometimes, using once, few, many, or a class for an expanded clone.

-	-	TRBJ2-2	TRBV6-1	TGTGCCAGCGTAGGGGGGGCAAGGGACACCGGGGAGCTGTTTTTT	CASVGGARDTGELFF
few	-	TRBJ1-5	TRBV19	TGTGCCAGTAGCACAGGGAAGGTGGATCAGCCCCAGCATTTT	CASSTGKVDQPQHF
few	TRBD1	TRBJ2-7	TRBV6-5	TGTGCCAGCAGTTACTCCCGACAGGGGATCCACGAGCAGTACTTC	CASSYSRQGIHEQYF
-	-	TRBJ1-2	TRBV5-6	TGTGCCAGCAGCTTGTTCGGTCAGGGGTATTTTGGCTACACCTTC	CASSLFGQGYFGYTF
-	-	TRBJ2-7	TRBV6-5	TGTGCCAGCAGTTTTCCAGGGAAGCCCTACGAGCAGTACTTC	CASSFPGKPYEQYF
-	TRBD2	TRBJ2-1	TRBV5-1	TGCGCCAGCAGCCACACGGGAGGGGCCAACTTCAATGAGCAGTTCTTC	CASSHTGGANFNEQFF
few	-	TRBJ1-6	TRBV19	TGTGCCAGTAGTGAGGTGGCCCCTAATTCACCCCTCCACTTT	CASSEVAPNSPLHF
once	TRBD1	TRBJ1-3	TRBV9	TGTGCCAGCAGCGTTCGTCCCGGGACAGGGGCTGGAAACACCATATATTTT	CASSVRPGTGAGNTIYF
-	TRBD1	TRBJ1-1	TRBV10-3	TGTGCCATCAGTGATTCAGGGGGAGGCACTGAAGCTTTCTTT	CAISDSGGGTEAFF
-	-	TRBJ2-5	TRBV14	TGTGCCAGCAGCCAAGATTTCGGCCCCCCCCGGTACTTC	CASSQDFGPPRYF
-	-	TRBJ2-7	TRBV7-2	TGTGCCAGCAGCTTAATCGGTACCCACGAGCAGTACTTC	CASSLIGTHEQYF
once	TRBD2	TRBJ2-3	TRBV29-1	TGTTCTAGCGGGGGGCTCCGCACAGATACGCAGTATTTT	CSSGGLRTDTQYF
few	TRBD2	TRBJ2-3	TRBV19	TGTGCCAGTAGTCTGGGACTAGCGGGGGGTACGGATACGCAGTATTTT	CASSLGLAGGTDTQYF
-	-	TRBJ1-2	TRBV18	TGTGCCAGCTCACCACCGGGGAAGCAGGGCTACACCTTC	CASSPPGKQGYTF
-	TRBD1	TRBJ2-3	TRBV5-1	TGCGCCAGCAGCCCGGACAGGTATGGCACAGATACGCAGTATTTT	CASSPDRYGTDTQYF
-	-	TRBJ1-4	TRBV5-8	TGTGCCAGCAGCCCCGGGGACGGGTATGAAAAACTGTTTTTT	CASSPGDGYEKLFF
-	-	TRBJ1-5	TRBV5-1	TGCGCCAGCAGCGACGGGGGCGTTGGACAGCCCCAGCATTTT	CASSDGGVGQPQHF